The 2 T cell receptor beta chains in this list originate from one sample, sequenced in a study of blood T cells in healthy people across ages. Next came a second PCR, run for about 7 to 12 cycles, which used a sample-barcoded 5' primer along with a J-beta primer mix. TCRdb processed the 5' RACE reads anew with MiXCR; each CDR3 protein has one entry. This table has 760,000 or so distinct CDR3 sequences, just under 25% appearing once. This same sample was also taken into another study, of T cells of mothers and their children.

Sequences were obtained from blood. The receptors stem from a boy aged 5-17 years in good health.

This clonotype has only a few counts. The gene calls are TRBV3-1 and TRBJ2-2, with 9 bases lining up with TRBD2. CDR1 is LGHDT, CDR2 YNNKEL, per germline (reference sequence). CDR3 length equals 16 residues. Trimming at V came to 3 bases and at J to 5 bases, leaving 7 bases not matched to a gene. CDR3 loop: CASSHDWLAGTGELFF. The CDR3 nucleotides are TGTGCCAGCAGCCATGATTGGCTAGCGGGAACCGGGGAGCTGTTTTTT. The full variable domain, rest sourced from reference TRBV3-1 and TRBJ2-2, is DTAVSQTPKYLVTQMGNDKSIKCEQNLGHDTMYWYKQDSKKFLKIMFSYNNKELIINETVPNRFSPKSPDKAHLNLHINSLELGDSAVYFCASSHDWLAGTGELFFGEGSRLTVL.

This clonotype was counted ten times or more. The V and J genes are TRBV2 and TRBJ1-4; TRBD1 matches 7 bases. Per germline, CDR1 SNHLY and CDR2 FYNNEI. V gave up 5 bases and J gave up 2 bases; unmatched junction bases: 5. The CDR3 runs to 15 residues. CDR3 nucleotides: TGTGCCAGCAGTCCAGGGGGACAGACTAATGAAAAACTGTTTTTT. Translation: CASSPGGQTNEKLFF.